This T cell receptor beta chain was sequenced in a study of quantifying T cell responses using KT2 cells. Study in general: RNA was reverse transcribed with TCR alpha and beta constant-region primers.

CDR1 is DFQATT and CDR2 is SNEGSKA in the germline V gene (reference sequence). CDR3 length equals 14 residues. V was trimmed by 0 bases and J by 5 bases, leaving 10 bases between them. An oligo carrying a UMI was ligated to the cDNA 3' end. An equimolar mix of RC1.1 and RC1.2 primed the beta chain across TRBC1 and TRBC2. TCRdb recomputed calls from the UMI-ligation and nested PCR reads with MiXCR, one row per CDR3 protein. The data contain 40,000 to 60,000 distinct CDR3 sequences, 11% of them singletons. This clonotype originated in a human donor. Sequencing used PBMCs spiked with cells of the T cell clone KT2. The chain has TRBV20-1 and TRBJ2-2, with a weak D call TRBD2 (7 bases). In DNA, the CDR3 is TGCAGTGCTAGAGAGCGGGGGCATACCGGGGAGCTGTTTTTT. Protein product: CSARERGHTGELFF.